Presented here are 10 T cell receptor beta chains from one specimen sequenced in a study of T cells in Graves' hyperthyroidism and ophthalmopathy. TCR beta CDR3 sequences were amplified from RNA transcripts. The TCR CDR3 was amplified in a first-round RT-PCR using the HTBI primer set. TCRdb fed the multiplex PCR reads into MiXCR, producing one record per CDR3 protein. The sample has 450,000 to 700,000 distinct CDR3 sequences, around 46% seen once; the top ten hold 15% to 20%. Sequenced material: peripheral blood or thyroid tissue (not recorded which). All receptors derive from an adult woman with Graves' disease, either hyperthyroidism or ophthalmopathy (not recorded which).

This clonotype was detected ten times or more. J is TRBJ2-7 and V is TRBV20-1, with 7 bases lining up with TRBD2. With V trimmed by 5 bases and J by 0 bases, 7 bases remained unmatched. The germline V gene has CDR1 DFQATT and CDR2 SNEGSKA (reference sequence). CDR3 length equals 14 residues. Here the CDR3 reads CSALAAFSSYEQYF. The CDR3 DNA reads as TGCAGTGCTCTAGCGGCATTTAGCTCCTACGAGCAGTACTTC.

The chain employs TRBV9 and TRBJ1-1; weak D call: TRBD1 (5 bases). There are 14 residues in the CDR3. Germline values: CDR1 SGDLS, CDR2 YYNGEE. V dropped 3 bases and J dropped 4 bases, with 13 bases sitting between them. CDR3 region: CASSALAGPTEAFF. The CDR3 nucleotides read TGTGCCAGCAGCGCCCTGGCGGGACCCACTGAAGCTTTCTTT.

This clonotype came up many times. The CDR3 DNA reads TGCGCCAGCAGCCAAGAGCTCCTGAGAGAGACCCAGTACTTC. Protein product: CASSQELLRETQYF. This chain joins TRBV4-1 and TRBJ2-5, with D unclear. The CDR3 has 14 amino acids. Germline V gene sequence: CDR1 MGHRA, CDR2 YSYEKL. V gave up 0 bases and J gave up 4 bases, with 9 bases separating them.

The V gene is TRBV12-3 or TRBV12-4, the J gene TRBJ2-5, with D uncertain. This CDR3 has 13 amino acids. Trimming left V 5 bases short and J 7 bases short, with 14 bases between. Written as DNA, the CDR3 is TGTGCCAGCAGTCCCCGAGCTTCTGGGACCCAGTACTTC. Protein product: CASSPRASGTQYF.

The chain has TRBV6-5 and TRBJ2-6, with D perhaps assigned TRBD1 or TRBD2 (5 bases each). CDR1 MNHEY and CDR2 SVGAGI come from the germline V gene. Trimming left V 2 bases short and J 0 bases short, with 5 bases between. The CDR3 is 15 amino acids. CDR3 sequence (DNA): TGTGCCAGCAGTTACGGGACCTCTGGGGCCAACGTCCTGACTTTC. It encodes CASSYGTSGANVLTF.

The chain joins TRBV7-9 to TRBJ2-7, with TRBD2 as a possible D gene (6 bases). The V end was cut by 5 bases, the J end by 3 bases, with 14 bases between. The CDR3 runs to 14 residues. Germline V gene lookup returns CDR1 SEHNR and CDR2 FQNEAQ (reference sequence). DNA for the CDR3: TGTGCCAGCAGCGCGCCGGCGCGGGGCTACGAGCAGTACTTC. It codes for CASSAPARGYEQYF.

The CDR3: CASSPGPLDGELFF. The CDR3 DNA follows: TGTGCCAGCAGCCCCGGACCTCTCGACGGGGAGCTGTTTTTT. V usage is TRBV7-9 and J usage is TRBJ2-2; D remains ambiguous. The CDR3 runs to 14 residues. The V end lost 5 bases, the J end lost 7 bases, and 14 bases lay between the germline ends. The germline V gene encodes CDR1 SEHNR and CDR2 FQNEAQ (reference sequence).

With regard to this clonotype: A much larger clone differs by one base, so this may be a read error. This chain joins TRBV5-8 and TRBJ1-1; D gene unclear. The CDR3 has 13 residues. Trimming took off 3 bases at V and 5 bases at J, with 11 bases between the two ends. Germline values: CDR1 SGHTS, CDR2 YDEGEE. The CDR3 protein is CASSSGPETEAFF. The CDR3 DNA is TGTGCCAGCAGCTCAGGCCCGGAGACTGAAGCTTTCTTT.

This clonotype was counted ten times or more. The genes are TRBV7-3 and TRBJ2-2; 8 nucleotides match TRBD1. In germline, CDR1 is SGHTA, CDR2 FQGTGA. Trimming removed 6 bases from V and 6 bases from J; junction bases left unmatched: 6. CDR3 length: 14 residues. The CDR3 sequence is CASRPGQAPGELFF. DNA of the CDR3: TGTGCCAGCAGACCGGGACAGGCTCCCGGGGAGCTGTTTTTT.

The chain joins TRBV2 to TRBJ1-1; no firm D call. The CDR3 sequence is 13 residues long. The V gene's germline CDR1 is SNHLY and CDR2 FYNNEI. V lost 6 bases and J lost 1, with 9 bases in between. This chain's CDR3 is CASRGGRNTEAFF. The CDR3 DNA reads TGTGCCAGCAGGGGCGGAAGGAACACTGAAGCTTTCTTT.